The source of this T cell receptor (beta chain) is a study of T cell responses to AZD1222 COVID-19 vaccine. Method: immunoSEQ multiplex PCR; TCRdb's copy keeps in-frame clones and lacks some. The table has hundreds of thousands of clones, about 92% seen once. As to this clone: Its antigen is not identified.

Study findings and constraints: Repertoires were collected only later (after the peak T cell response had occurred). Females made up more of the donors, who were largely white British, and clonal diversity may have come out too low.

V was trimmed by 5 bases and J by 4 bases, leaving 18 bases between them. The CDR3 is made up of 15 amino acids. The germline V gene encodes CDR1 GTSNPN and CDR2 SVGIG (reference sequence). The receptor was isolated from an adult in good health. The rearrangement uses TRBV30 and TRBJ1-3, with a possible D match to TRBD1 (5 bases). Source: peripheral blood, taken on day 0 of MenACWY control vaccination. CDR3 region: CAWQRGGVYGNTIYF. For the CDR3, the DNA is TGTGCCTGGCAGCGCGGGGGAGTGTACGGAAACACCATATATTTT.